This passage covers 17 T cell receptor beta chains from one sample sequenced in a study of vaccination and CD4 T cells after COVID-19 (dated by TCRdb to between 2021 and 2023). The treatment or condition tag for this specimen amounts to: 10-day PBMC culture with coronavirus spike peptide pools or control peptides (ViraFEST assay). Library method: PCR. Sequencing used an Illumina iSeq 100. TCR sequencing of DNA from cultured CD4+ T cells used the Oncomine TCR Beta short-read assay at the Johns Hopkins FTIC core. Clones were called with MiXCR by TCRdb after fastp trimmed the public reads at Q25, and only in-frame beta chains were retained. One record per CDR3 amino acid sequence lists the most common genes and DNA. This sample holds approximately 10,000 distinct CDR3 sequences; 50% to 70% were observed only once. Around a quarter of the sample comes from the top ten. These receptors lack a known antigen.

Sequencing was carried out using CD4+ T cells from blood, cultured in vitro. The receptors come from a human donor who had recovered from COVID-19.

This chain uses TRBV5-1 with TRBJ2-7; 8 nucleotides agree with TRBD1. The trim removed 4 bases at V and 4 bases at J, leaving 7 bases unmatched. CDR3 length equals 14 residues. The germline gives CDR1 SGHRS, CDR2 YFSETQ. CDR3 sequence (DNA): TGCGCCAGCAGCCTGAGACAGGGGTTGTACGAGCAGTACTTC. It is translated as CASSLRQGLYEQYF.

This rearrangement joins TRBV2 to TRBJ1-5; 7 bases align to TRBD1. V lost 6 bases to trimming and J lost 2 bases; unmatched junction nucleotides: 4. From germline, CDR1 is SNHLY and CDR2 FYNNEI. The CDR3 is 14 amino acids. The CDR3 DNA sequence: TGTGCCAGCAGGGGACAGATGGGCAATCAGCCCCAGCATTTT. Amino acids: CASRGQMGNQPQHF.

The chain has TRBV27 and TRBJ1-3; D possibly corresponds to TRBD1 (5 bases). The CDR3 covers 16 residues. V was pared by 2 bases and J by 4 bases, with 15 bases between. Germline CDR1 is MNHEY and CDR2 is SMNVEV (reference sequence). CDR3 sequence (DNA): TGTGCCAGCAGTTTAAGACGGGGGACCGCCGGAAACACCATATATTTT. Its translation: CASSLRRGTAGNTIYF.

This clonotype was counted once. This chain connects TRBV7-2 to TRBJ2-1, with 10 nucleotides matching TRBD1. CDR1 SGHTA and CDR2 FQGNSA come from the germline V gene. V was clipped by 4 bases and J by 6 bases; unmatched bases: 0. This CDR3 has 13 residues. CDR3 residues: CASSWDRGNEQFF. The CDR3 nucleotides read TGTGCCAGCAGCTGGGACAGGGGCAATGAGCAGTTCTTC.

The chain uses TRBV7-9 and TRBJ2-5; 7 nucleotides match TRBD1. This CDR3 spans 13 amino acids. V lost 4 bases and J lost 1; bases outside the gene matches: 0. Germline V lookup: CDR1 SEHNR, CDR2 FQNEAQ (reference sequence). The CDR3 bases are TGTGCCAGCAGCTGGGACAGCCAAGAGACCCAGTACTTC. As protein: CASSWDSQETQYF.

This clonotype was detected only a few times. Here the CDR3 reads CSASQTRTVNTEAFF. DNA for the CDR3: TGCAGTGCTAGTCAGACCCGGACAGTGAACACTGAAGCTTTCTTT. The V and J genes are TRBV20-1 and TRBJ1-1; D is possibly TRBD1 (6 bases). Germline loops: CDR1 DFQATT, CDR2 SNEGSKA (reference sequence). Trimming took 3 bases from V and 0 from J, leaving 14 bases between them. CDR3 length: 15 residues.

The chain has TRBV28 and TRBJ1-1; weak D call: TRBD1 (5 bases). This CDR3 is built from 14 residues. The germline CDR1 and CDR2 sequences are MDHEN and SYDVKM. V lost 7 bases to trimming and J lost 5 bases, with 17 bases between them. The CDR3 bases are TGTGCCAGCATTTTCGGTGGGGGGAGGACTGAAGCTTTCTTT. Its translation: CASIFGGGRTEAFF.

This clonotype is labeled hyperexpanded. The chain employs TRBV2 and TRBJ2-3; D may be TRBD1 (5 bases). The CDR3 covers 15 residues. Trimming left V 3 bases short and J 4 bases short, with 14 bases between. Germline V gene data show CDR1 as SNHLY and CDR2 as FYNNEI. This CDR3 reads CASSESGNGADTQYF. Here the CDR3 DNA reads TGTGCCAGCAGTGAGTCAGGGAATGGGGCAGATACGCAGTATTTT.

The chain recombines TRBV6-5 with TRBJ1-4; perhaps TRBD1 as D (6 bases). Trimming stripped 4 bases from V and 5 bases from J, with 11 bases between. The CDR3 consists of 14 residues. Germline values: CDR1 MNHEY, CDR2 SVGAGI. The CDR3 bases are TGTGCCAGCAGTTCAGGGGCATTAAATGAAAAACTGTTTTTT. Amino acids: CASSSGALNEKLFF.

The V gene is TRBV6-2 or TRBV6-3, the J gene TRBJ1-2, with D possibly being TRBD1 (5 bases). The CDR3 is made up of 12 amino acids. In germline, CDR1 is MNHEY, CDR2 SVGEGT. Between the trimmed V and J ends, which lost 2 bases and 4 bases, there was a span of 5 bases. CDR3 bases: TGTGCCAGCAGTTACCAGGGCTATGGCTACACCTTC. This translates into CASSYQGYGYTF.

The count of this clonotype is one. The genes are TRBV11-3 and TRBJ2-1; 8 positions match TRBD1. Germline CDR1 reads SGHNT; CDR2 reads YENEEA. The J segment lost 8 bases and the V segment lost 5 bases, leaving 5 bases of the junction unmatched. The CDR3 is made up of 13 amino acids. The CDR3 DNA follows: TGTGCCAGCAGCAGGACAGGGATGGATGAGCAGTTCTTC. This gives the protein CASSRTGMDEQFF.

This clonotype came up a few times. The gene calls are TRBV20-1 and TRBJ2-3, with 12 bases identical to TRBD2. The trim removed 6 bases at V and 3 bases at J, leaving 7 bases unmatched. CDR1 is DFQATT and CDR2 is SNEGSKA in the germline V gene (reference sequence). This CDR3 comprises 15 residues. This CDR3 reads CSALRLAGVTDTQYF. Written as DNA, the CDR3 is TGCAGTGCCCTCCGACTAGCGGGGGTTACAGATACGCAGTATTTT.

This clonotype was observed once. This rearrangement joins TRBV7-9 to TRBJ1-2; D uncertain. Trimming shortened V by 5 bases and J by 5 bases, and 18 bases separated the two germline ends. The CDR3 is 15 residues long. Looked up from germline, CDR1 is SEHNR and CDR2 is FQNEAQ (reference sequence). The CDR3 region has the DNA TGTGCCAGCAGCACAATGGTCAGTAGCCCATATGGCTACACCTTC. This gives the protein CASSTMVSSPYGYTF.

The chain has TRBV27 and TRBJ2-3; 9 bases match TRBD1. CDR3 size: 15 residues. The trim removed 5 bases at V and 3 bases at J, leaving 6 bases unmatched. Germline V gene sequence: CDR1 MNHEY, CDR2 SMNVEV (reference sequence). DNA for the CDR3: TGTGCCAGCAGTACACAGGGGGCAGTAACAGATACGCAGTATTTT. Its protein is CASSTQGAVTDTQYF.

A few counts support this clonotype. J is TRBJ1-1 and V is TRBV27; D is unresolved. This CDR3 spans 15 amino acids. Germline V gene lookup returns CDR1 MNHEY and CDR2 SMNVEV (reference sequence). V was pared by 2 bases and J by 3 bases, with 13 bases between. In nucleotides, the CDR3 is TGTGCCAGCAGTTTAGGTCCGGGCCTTGACACTGAAGCTTTCTTT. It encodes CASSLGPGLDTEAFF.

J is TRBJ2-5 and V is TRBV7-3; tentative D call: TRBD2 (5 bases). V was shortened by 5 bases and J by 5 bases, with 18 bases between the two germline ends. CDR3 length equals 15 residues. CDR1 is SGHTA and CDR2 is FQGTGA in the germline V gene. The CDR3 reads CASSPIGLEGETQYF. As DNA, the CDR3 is TGTGCCAGCAGCCCAATAGGGCTAGAGGGTGAGACCCAGTACTTC. Drawing the rest from reference TRBV7-3 and TRBJ2-5, the complete variable domain is GAGVSQTPSNKVTEKGKYVELRCDPISGHTALYWYRQSLGQGPEFLIYFQGTGAADDSGLPNDRFFAVRPEGSVSTLKIQRTERGDSAVYLCASSPIGLEGETQYFGPGTRLLVL.

This chain joins TRBV6-2 or TRBV6-3 and TRBJ2-1, with 9 bases that match TRBD1. V lost 3 bases, J lost 7 bases, and 7 bases stayed unmatched. The CDR3 is made up of 15 amino acids. Germline V CDR1 and CDR2: MNHEY, SVGEGT. The CDR3 DNA reads as TGTGCCAGCAGTTATGGGACAGGGTCTGGGAATGAGCAGTTCTTC. Encoded protein: CASSYGTGSGNEQFF.